Listed below are T cell receptor beta chains from one sample, sequenced in a study of spatial heterogeneity in lung cancer. Via MiXCR, TCRdb re-called the 5' RACE reads, giving one row per CDR3 protein. The sample contains 40,000 to 45,000 distinct CDR3 sequences, 6.5% to 7% of which appear only once. The material sequenced was PBMCs, taken at surgery. Receptors were obtained from a female donor with early-stage non-small cell lung cancer. The CDR3 runs from the conserved cysteine through the conserved F or W. D genes are given only for firm matches. The size entry is marked missing in some rows and otherwise reads once, few, many or a size class.

J gene	clone size	V gene	D gene	CDR3 DNA	CDR3 protein
TRBJ1-5	NA	TRBV20-1	NA	TGCGGTGCGCGTCACCCCTCTAGGGGCAATCAGCCCCAGCATTTT	CGARHPSRGNQPQHF
TRBJ1-1	few	TRBV9	NA	TGTGCCAGCAGCCCGCCGGGGACCATGAACACTGAAGCTTTCTTT	CASSPPGTMNTEAFF
TRBJ1-1	few	TRBV20-1	TRBD1	TGCAGTGCTAGACCCCAGGGGGCAGGGACTGAAGCTTTCTTT	CSARPQGAGTEAFF
TRBJ2-1	NA	TRBV7-2	NA	TGTGCCAGCAGCCCCCCCACTAGCTACAATGAGCAGTTCTTC	CASSPPTSYNEQFF
TRBJ2-6	many	TRBV7-2	NA	TGTGCCAGCAGCACTCGGCCCTTCCCGGCTGGGGCCAACGTCCTGACTTTC	CASSTRPFPAGANVLTF
TRBJ2-1	many	TRBV5-1	TRBD1	TGCGCCAGCAGCTTGACGTTCGGACAGGCCGCCTACAATGAGCAGTTCTTC	CASSLTFGQAAYNEQFF
TRBJ2-1	many	TRBV7-2	NA	TGTGCCAGCAGCTTGGCCGACAATGAGCAGTTCTTC	CASSLADNEQFF
TRBJ1-5	many	TRBV6-2/TRBV6-3	NA	TGTGCCAGCAGTTACTTACTAAAGGGGTTCAGCAATCAGCCCCAGCATTTT	CASSYLLKGFSNQPQHF
TRBJ1-1	few	TRBV6-5	TRBD1	TGTGCCAGCAGTACCCAGGGGGCCGGGAACACTGAAGCTTTCTTT	CASSTQGAGNTEAFF
TRBJ2-3	few	TRBV18	NA	TGTGCCAGCTCACCATGGGATGATTCAGATACGCAGTATTTT	CASSPWDDSDTQYF
TRBJ2-3	NA	TRBV7-2	NA	TGTGCCAGCAGCCCGGCCTTATCGGGAGATACGCAGTATTTT	CASSPALSGDTQYF
TRBJ2-7	many	TRBV4-3	NA	TGCGCCAGCAGCCAGGATCGGGCGGTCGAGCAGTACTTC	CASSQDRAVEQYF
TRBJ2-7	NA	TRBV6-2/TRBV6-3	NA	TGTGCCAGCAGTTATGGGAGTCCCTACGAGCAGTACTTC	CASSYGSPYEQYF
TRBJ2-3	many	TRBV6-5	TRBD2	TGTGCCAGCAGACCGGGACTAGCGGGGCGGGGAGATACGCAGTATTTT	CASRPGLAGRGDTQYF
TRBJ2-7	many	TRBV6-6	NA	TGTGCCAGCAGTCCGGACTATCTTAAGCAGTACTTC	CASSPDYLKQYF
TRBJ1-1	many	TRBV11-3	NA	TGTGCCAGCAGCTTAGAGAGGACAGCGACAGCTTTCTTT	CASSLERTATAFF
TRBJ1-2	NA	TRBV6-1	NA	TGTGCCAGCAGTGAGACGGATGGGAACTATGGCTACACCTTC	CASSETDGNYGYTF
TRBJ2-7	many	TRBV6-5	NA	TGTGCCAGCAGTTACGACACGGACTACGAGCAGTACTTC	CASSYDTDYEQYF
TRBJ2-5	few	TRBV18	NA	TGTGCCAGCTCACCAGTTTATAGTCGGGAGACCCAGTACTTC	CASSPVYSRETQYF
TRBJ2-1	NA	TRBV24-1	NA	TGTGCCACCAGTGATTACCTGGGGGGGCCCGAGCAGTTCTTC	CATSDYLGGPEQFF
TRBJ1-1	many	TRBV5-1	TRBD1	TGCGCCAGCAGCTTGGTTACAGGGGTGAACACTGAAGCTTTCTTT	CASSLVTGVNTEAFF
TRBJ2-7	many	TRBV29-1	NA	TGCAGCGTCCAACTATCGGGCACGGACGAGCAGTACTTC	CSVQLSGTDEQYF
TRBJ1-1	few	TRBV18	TRBD1	TGTGCCAGCTCACCAAAACAGGGGAGCGAAGGCACTGAAGCTTTCTTT	CASSPKQGSEGTEAFF
TRBJ1-1	few	TRBV5-1	NA	TGCGCCAGCAGCTTGACTCAGCACGAAGCTTTCTTT	CASSLTQHEAFF
TRBJ1-1	NA	TRBV18	NA	TGTGCCAGCTCACCACGGGACATTTTATTCGTTGAAGCTTTCTTT	CASSPRDILFVEAFF
TRBJ2-7	few	TRBV19	NA	TGTGCCAGTAGTCTCGGGACAGCGGGAACCTACGAGCAGTACTTC	CASSLGTAGTYEQYF
TRBJ2-5	many	TRBV29-1	NA	TGCAGCGAGACGGCAGGAGAGACCCAGTACTTC	CSETAGETQYF
TRBJ2-5	many	TRBV6-5	NA	NA	CASSRPGQGILAQYF
TRBJ2-5	many	TRBV6-6	NA	TGTGCCAGCAGTTACTCGAGGGGAGCTGGAGAGACCCAGTACTTC	CASSYSRGAGETQYF